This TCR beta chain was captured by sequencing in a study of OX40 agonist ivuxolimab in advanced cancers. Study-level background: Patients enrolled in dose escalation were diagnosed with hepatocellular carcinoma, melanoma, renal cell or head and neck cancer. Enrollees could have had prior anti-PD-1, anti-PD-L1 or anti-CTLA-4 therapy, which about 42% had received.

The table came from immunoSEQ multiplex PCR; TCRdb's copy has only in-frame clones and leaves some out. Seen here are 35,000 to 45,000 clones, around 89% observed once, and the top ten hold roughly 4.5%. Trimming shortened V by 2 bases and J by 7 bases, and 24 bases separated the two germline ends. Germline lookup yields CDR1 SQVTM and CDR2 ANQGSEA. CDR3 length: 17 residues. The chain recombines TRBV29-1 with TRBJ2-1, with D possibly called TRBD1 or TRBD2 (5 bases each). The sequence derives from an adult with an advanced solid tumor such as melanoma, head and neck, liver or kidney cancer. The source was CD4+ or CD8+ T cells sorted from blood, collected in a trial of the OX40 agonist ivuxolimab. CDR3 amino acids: CSVELGPSRSPRNEQFF. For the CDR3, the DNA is TGCAGCGTTGAATTGGGGCCTAGCCGATCCCCGCGAAATGAGCAGTTCTTC.